These T cell receptor beta chains were read from a single sample in a study of post-analysis software for immune sequencing data. TCRdb processed the PCR reads anew with MiXCR; each CDR3 protein has one entry. This table holds about 430,000 distinct CDR3 sequences, approximately 39% found once. Source material: blood. The receptors derive from a girl aged 2-9 years with multiple sclerosis. Each CDR3 is given with its conserved first and last residue. Expanded clones are given a class, and other clones once, few, many or no size at all.

TRBV7-9,TRBJ2-3,once,CASSSWASGIADTQYF
TRBV24-1,TRBJ2-1,few,CATSDGSLNNEQFF
TRBV7-9,TRBJ1-1,NA,CASKAGEGTEAFF
TRBV20-1,TRBJ1-6,NA,CSAHRGGRNNSPLHF
TRBV4-1,TRBJ2-1,NA,CASRAAPLYNEQFF
TRBV2,TRBJ2-1,few,CASTEWAGSSYNEQFF
TRBV20-1,TRBJ2-7,NA,CSALPPGLADYEQYF
TRBV4-1,TRBJ2-7,NA,CASSQVPAGADEQYF
TRBV2,TRBJ1-1,NA,CASSEVTEAFF
TRBV12-3/TRBV12-4,TRBJ2-5,few,CASRPSGEGETQYF
TRBV7-9,TRBJ2-7,NA,CASSPFGYSANSYEQDF
TRBV20-1,TRBJ1-6,NA,CSARVDRGNSPLHF
TRBV10-3,TRBJ2-1,NA,CAISEGGNQQFF
TRBV7-7,TRBJ2-7,few,CASSLSIFYEQYF